This entry lists 4 T cell receptor beta chains sequenced from one sample in a study of blood T cell repertoires in COVID-19 (TCRdb year 2020). The library was produced with the immunoSEQ multiplex PCR assay. TCRdb re-hosts the immuneACCESS table, in-frame sequences only. Its copies lack some clones; in the studies checked, an unresolved V gene accounts for under half of them, and the cause for the rest is not known. This sample lists over 60,000 clones; roughly 82% were detected once. The ten top clones hold 18% of the sample. Sequences were obtained from peripheral blood. These receptors were obtained from a human donor in a cohort sampled during active COVID-19.

The chain joins TRBV5-4 to TRBJ2-6; the D is unclear. Deletions cut 6 bases from V and 2 bases from J, with 6 bases between. The CDR3 contains 13 residues. Germline assignment: CDR1 SGHNT and CDR2 YYREEE (reference sequence). The chain's CDR3 is CASNSPGANVLTF. CDR3 coding DNA: TGTGCCAGCAACTCTCCTGGGGCCAACGTCCTGACTTTC.

The genes are TRBV9 and TRBJ2-1, with TRBD2 matching 8 bases. J was trimmed by 5 bases and V by 2 bases; bases with no gene match: 9. The CDR3 runs 16 residues. Germline CDR1 and CDR2: SGDLS and YYNGEE. CDR3 sequence: CASSVGVGGEHNEQFF. In nucleotides, the CDR3 is TGTGCCAGCAGCGTGGGAGTCGGGGGGGAGCACAATGAGCAGTTCTTC.

The chain uses TRBV3-1 (or the pseudogene TRBV3-2) and TRBJ2-1, with D maybe TRBD2 (5 bases). The germline CDR1 and CDR2 sequences are LGHDT and YNNKEL (reference sequence). CDR3 length: 14 residues. V was pared by 1 base and J by 9 bases, with 13 bases between. CDR3 sequence (DNA): TGTGCCAGCAGCCAAGTAGGCCTAGCTCTTGAGCAGTTCTTC. Protein: CASSQVGLALEQFF.

The chain combines TRBV7-9 with TRBJ2-5; 11 positions match TRBD2. The length of the CDR3 is 18 residues. The germline gives CDR1 SEHNR, CDR2 FQNEAQ (reference sequence). The J segment lost 3 bases and the V segment lost 4 bases, leaving 13 bases of the junction unmatched. The CDR3 sequence is CASSSLWSLAGDEETQYF. The DNA of the CDR3 is TGTGCCAGCAGCTCCCTTTGGTCACTAGCGGGGGACGAAGAGACCCAGTACTTC.